This T cell receptor (beta chain) emerged from a study of a mutant IDH1 vaccine in newly diagnosed glioma. In the study overall: The treated group averaged approximately 42 years old and was roughly 60% male, roughly 38% female.

Sequencing used immunoSEQ multiplex PCR; TCRdb keeps in-frame clones, though not all of them. The sample consists of tens of thousands of clones, about 80% of them appearing once. The CDR3 is 15 residues long. The V end was cut by 4 bases, the J end by 3 bases, with 16 bases between. Germline V CDR1 and CDR2: SGHRS, YFSETQ. The time point: baseline, week 1 (first vaccination visit). Noted treatment: pre-vaccination baseline after standard-of-care therapy. Donors harbored newly found WHO grade 3 or 4 IDH1-mutant, ATRX-lost astrocytomas. The sample in question was PBMCs, obtained from a glioma patient treated with radiotherapy, temozolomide or both. This TCR was sampled from a young man with glioma. The rearrangement uses TRBV5-1 and TRBJ1-1; D not resolved. CDR3 sequence: CASSANLVWDTEAFF. Written as DNA, the CDR3 is TGCGCCAGCAGCGCCAACCTTGTCTGGGACACTGAAGCTTTCTTT.